These 14 T cell receptor beta chains were sequenced from one sample in a study of cytomegalovirus exposure and HLA in healthy donors. Researchers ran the PCR with 60 Vbeta and 13 Jbeta primers. This table comes from immunoSEQ multiplex PCR, and its TCRdb copy is limited to in-frame clones, with some not included. This table has 63,000 or so clones, 73% appearing once. Sequenced: PBMCs. All receptors come from a man aged 50 to 59 in good health and CMV-seronegative.

CDR3 sequence: CASSSPRGASYNEQFF. The CDR3 bases are TGTGCCAGCAGTTCCCCTCGGGGGGCCTCCTACAATGAGCAGTTCTTC. This chain connects TRBV6-5 to TRBJ2-1; D is possibly TRBD2 (7 bases). Germline V gene sequence: CDR1 MNHEY, CDR2 SVGAGI. The CDR3 sequence is 16 residues long. V lost 4 bases, J lost 0 bases, and 13 bases lay in between.

This clone came up a few times. Compared with germline, one end of the junction differs, possibly owing to a read error. The J gene is TRBJ2-5, the V gene TRBV7-7, with D perhaps TRBD2 (6 bases). This CDR3 has 14 amino acids. Per the germline V gene, CDR1 is SSHAT and CDR2 is FNYEAQ (reference sequence). DNA for the CDR3: TGTGCTAGCAGCCTAAACACCCGGGGGGAGACCCAGTACTTC. It encodes CASSLNTRGETQYF.

This clone was counted between two and nine times. The V call is TRBV25-1, the J call TRBJ2-7; possible D gene TRBD2, 5 bases. The CDR3 totals 14 residues. Trimming shortened V by 6 bases and J by 7 bases, and 19 bases separated the two germline ends. Germline assignment: CDR1 MGHDK and CDR2 SYGVNS. The chain's CDR3 is CASSRGMSQWEQYF. DNA for the CDR3: TGTGCCAGCAGCCGAGGGATGAGTCAATGGGAGCAGTACTTC.

V gene TRBV11-2 combines with J gene TRBJ1-2, with 7 bases fitting TRBD1. The germline gives CDR1 SGHAT, CDR2 FQNNGV. The CDR3 sequence is 15 residues long. V shed 6 bases, J shed 2 bases, and the junction held 9 bases outside the gene matches. CDR3 sequence (DNA): TGTGCCAGCAGGACAGGGAACGGGATAAACTATGGCTACACCTTC. Amino acids: CASRTGNGINYGYTF.

The rearrangement links TRBV19 to TRBJ2-4; TRBD1 matches at 8 bases. The CDR3 contains 15 residues. The germline CDR1 and CDR2 sequences are LNHDA and SQIVND (reference sequence). Unmatched junction bases numbered 3, after V lost 1 base and J lost 4 bases. The CDR3 protein is CASSIGTGSKNIQYF. The CDR3, as DNA: TGTGCCAGTAGTATAGGGACAGGGAGTAAAAACATTCAGTACTTC.

The chain has TRBV6-4 and TRBJ2-1; possibly TRBD2 for D (7 bases). Germline CDR1 is MRHNA and CDR2 is SNTAGT. The CDR3 has 15 amino acids. Between the trimmed V and J ends, which lost 3 bases and 8 bases, there was a span of 17 bases. The CDR3, as DNA: TGTGCCAGCAGTGAGGGAGGGCTCCCAGGGGATGAGCAGTTCTTC. This sequence encodes CASSEGGLPGDEQFF.

The genes are TRBV11-2 and TRBJ1-2; D gene unclear. The germline V gene has CDR1 SGHAT and CDR2 FQNNGV. There are 14 residues in the CDR3. Trimming shortened V by 5 bases and J by 0 bases, and 10 bases separated the two germline ends. CDR3 sequence reads: CASSPWEPNYGYTF. CDR3 nucleotides: TGTGCCAGCAGCCCCTGGGAGCCTAACTATGGCTACACCTTC.

This chain uses TRBV5-4 with TRBJ2-5, with D perhaps TRBD2 (5 bases). With the DNA end fitting TRBJ2-7 better, the J assignment may be wrong. CDR1 is SGHNT, CDR2 YYREEE, per germline (reference sequence). The CDR3 is made up of 15 amino acids. CDR3 DNA sequence: TGTGCCTCTACGGGTCGTGGGAGCACCACCTACGAGCAGTACTTC. It specifies CASTGRGSTTYEQYF.

The CDR3: CASGDSGNANTGELFF. The CDR3 region has the DNA TGTGCTAGCGGGGATAGCGGGAACGCGAACACCGGGGAGCTGTTTTTT. The chain couples TRBV7-7 to TRBJ2-2; 8 bases are a match to TRBD2. Germline V gene lookup returns CDR1 SSHAT and CDR2 FNYEAQ (reference sequence). CDR3 length: 16 amino acids.

V is TRBV11-2 and J is TRBJ1-4; the D gene is possibly TRBD1 (5 bases). The V end lost 5 bases, the J end lost 8 bases, and 18 bases lay between the germline ends. Germline CDR1 SGHAT, CDR2 FQNNGV. The CDR3 runs to 15 residues. Here the CDR3 DNA reads TGTGCCAGCAGCCCCGTGGGGACGGGGGGGGAAAAACTGTTTTTT. This gives the protein CASSPVGTGGEKLFF.

The V and J genes are TRBV5-1 and TRBJ2-5; 10 bases are a match to TRBD2. J gave up 5 bases and V 9 bases, and 13 bases lay outside the gene matches. This CDR3 is 15 amino acids long. Germline CDR1 and CDR2: SGHRS and YFSETQ. Here the CDR3 reads CATTVSGGVGETQYF. In DNA, the CDR3 is TGCGCCACCACCGTAAGCGGGGGGGTCGGGGAGACCCAGTACTTC.

This clone showed up just a few times. This rearrangement joins TRBV30 to TRBJ2-1; weak D call: TRBD1 (6 bases). Germline assignment: CDR1 GTSNPN and CDR2 SVGIG (reference sequence). The CDR3 runs 17 residues. The V end lost 0 bases, the J end lost 8 bases, and 23 bases lay between the germline ends. Written as DNA, the CDR3 is TGTGCCTGGAGTGTACCCTGGGACATCCGAGGGATGGATGAGCAGTTCTTC. It codes for CAWSVPWDIRGMDEQFF.

The chain is built from TRBV18 and TRBJ2-7; tentatively, D is TRBD2 (6 bases). Germline V CDR1 and CDR2: KGHSH, LQKENI. The CDR3 is 14 residues long. V dropped 0 bases and J dropped 7 bases, with 13 bases sitting between them. CDR3 DNA sequence: TGTGCCAGCTCACCACCACGGGGGAGAAGGGAGCAGTACTTC. This sequence encodes CASSPPRGRREQYF.

This chain uses TRBV5-4 with TRBJ1-5, with a weak D call TRBD1 (5 bases). This CDR3 comprises 15 residues. V lost 5 bases, J lost 7 bases, and 19 bases lay in between. CDR1 and CDR2 (germline): SGHNT, YYREEE (reference sequence). The CDR3 spells CASSQGIGGGQPQHF. The CDR3 DNA sequence: TGTGCCAGCAGTCAAGGTATTGGGGGAGGACAGCCCCAGCATTTT.